This T cell receptor beta chain was sequenced for a study of shared T cell receptors in the human thymus. Generated by immunoSEQ multiplex PCR, the TCRdb table keeps only in-frame clones and is missing some. The sample holds about 500,000 clones, about 80% seen once. The CDR3 has 16 amino acids. CDR1 and CDR2 from the germline V gene are SGHVS and FNYEAQ. The J segment lost 8 bases and the V segment lost 1 base, leaving 11 bases of the junction unmatched. These data were also filed under a second study, of human thymus T cells. That source reports: Corrective heart surgery yielded resections, and these provided the thymus tissue.

The source material was thymocytes. The genes are TRBV7-6 and TRBJ2-1; 7 positions match TRBD2. This sequence was found in a boy under two years old with a congenital heart defect. The DNA for the CDR3 is TGTGCCAGCAGCTTAGTGGGTGGGAGGGCTGGTCATGAGCAGTTCTTC. This sequence encodes CASSLVGGRAGHEQFF.